The 20 T cell receptor beta chains in this list originate from one sample, sequenced in a study of OX40 agonist ivuxolimab in advanced cancers. Method: immunoSEQ multiplex PCR; TCRdb's copy keeps in-frame clones and lacks some. This sample has about 37,000 clones; 85% to 90% occur once, and the top ten carry 25% to 40%. The source was CD4+ or CD8+ T cells sorted from blood, collected in a trial of the OX40 agonist ivuxolimab. The receptors originated from an adult with an advanced solid tumor such as melanoma, head and neck, liver or kidney cancer.

The rearrangement uses TRBV7-8 and TRBJ2-3; D remains unclear. This CDR3 spans 13 amino acids. Trimming cost V 5 bases and J 6 bases, with 12 bases left between them. CDR1 and CDR2 (germline): SGHVS, FQNEAQ. CDR3 residues: CASSLSLGDTQYF. DNA for the CDR3: TGTGCCAGCAGCCTCTCATTAGGGGATACGCAGTATTTT.

CDR3 nucleotides: TGTGCCAGCAGTTCGGACAGGGCCTCTGGAAACACCATATATTTT. It is translated as CASSSDRASGNTIYF. The chain has TRBV5-8 and TRBJ1-3; TRBD1 aligns across 8 bases. Germline lookup yields CDR1 SGHTS and CDR2 YDEGEE. The V segment lost 5 bases and the J segment 0 bases; nucleotides outside the gene matches: 4. The CDR3 is 15 amino acids.

The chain carries TRBV28 and TRBJ1-2; TRBD1 matches 8 bases. The V gene end was trimmed by 6 bases and the J gene end by 1 base; junction bases not matched to a gene: 4. The CDR3 sequence is 14 residues long. Per the germline V gene, CDR1 is MDHEN and CDR2 is SYDVKM. The CDR3 sequence: CASSGTGDNYGYTF. The CDR3 DNA is TGTGCCAGCAGCGGGACAGGAGATAACTATGGCTACACCTTC.

V gene TRBV28 combines with J gene TRBJ2-7; 7 positions match TRBD1. The junction had 12 bases not matched to a gene; V was cut back by 6 bases and J by 4 bases. Germline V gives CDR1 MDHEN, CDR2 SYDVKM. This CDR3 comprises 15 residues. The CDR3 sequence: CASSPVSTGRYEQYF. CDR3 bases: TGTGCCAGCAGCCCCGTCTCGACAGGGAGATACGAGCAGTACTTC.

CDR3 DNA: TGTGCCATCAGTGAGTCGGGGGGCGGCGAGCAGTACTTC. The encoded protein is CAISESGGGEQYF. The chain combines TRBV10-3 with TRBJ2-7; D possibly uses TRBD1 or TRBD2 (6 bases each). This CDR3 has 13 residues. V lost 0 bases and J lost 6, with 9 bases in between. Germline V gives CDR1 ENHRY, CDR2 SYGVKD.

The chain is built from TRBV19 and TRBJ2-5, with TRBD2 matching 11 bases. Germline CDR1 is LNHDA and CDR2 is SQIVND (reference sequence). This CDR3 comprises 16 residues. V dropped 5 bases and J dropped 5; count of bases not matched to a gene: 10. CDR3 DNA: TGTGCCAGTAGTCCCGATAGCGGGAGGGCCTGGGAGACCCAGTACTTC. Protein product: CASSPDSGRAWETQYF.

The chain carries TRBV6-4 and TRBJ1-5, with 8 bases lining up with TRBD1. CDR1 and CDR2 from the germline V gene are MRHNA and SNTAGT. The V gene end was trimmed by 0 bases and the J gene end by 3 bases; junction bases not matched to a gene: 7. The CDR3 covers 17 residues. DNA for the CDR3: TGTGCCAGCAGTGACTCGCCGGGACAGGTATTCAATCAGCCCCAGCATTTT. It codes for CASSDSPGQVFNQPQHF.

The chain joins TRBV6-4 to TRBJ1-3; D unresolved. The germline V gene has CDR1 MRHNA and CDR2 SNTAGT. The V end was cut by 4 bases, the J end by 4 bases, with 11 bases between. This CDR3 is 14 amino acids long. CDR3 DNA: TGTGCCAGCAGTGGATTCGGAGACGGAAACACCATATATTTT. It codes for CASSGFGDGNTIYF.

V gene TRBV7-9 combines with J gene TRBJ1-1, with a possible D match to TRBD1 (5 bases). The CDR3 spans 14 residues. CDR1 and CDR2 from the germline V gene are SEHNR and FQNEAQ (reference sequence). Trimming cost V 5 bases and J 5 bases, with 15 bases left between them. CDR3 protein: CASSGGGKGTEAFF. The CDR3, as DNA: TGTGCCAGCAGCGGGGGAGGGAAGGGGACTGAAGCTTTCTTT.

CDR3 loop: CASSEDRGRSEQYF. The CDR3 nucleotides are TGTGCCAGCAGTGAAGACAGGGGGCGATCCGAGCAGTACTTC. The chain combines TRBV2 with TRBJ2-7, with 9 bases matching TRBD1. Trimming removed 1 base from V and 6 bases from J; junction bases left unmatched: 4. Germline V gene data show CDR1 as SNHLY and CDR2 as FYNNEI. This CDR3 has 14 residues.

V and J are TRBV10-3 and TRBJ2-3, with D unresolved. Trimming removed 5 bases from V and 1 base from J, with 7 bases in between. This CDR3 has 13 residues. Germline V CDR1 and CDR2: ENHRY, SYGVKD. CDR3: CAISTQRTDTQYF. The CDR3 coding sequence is TGTGCCATCAGTACGCAGCGCACAGATACGCAGTATTTT.

The rearrangement links TRBV19 to TRBJ2-7; D may be TRBD1 (6 bases). The CDR3 totals 14 residues. With 5 bases removed from V and 2 bases from J, the gap between germline ends came to 13 bases. Germline values: CDR1 LNHDA, CDR2 SQIVND (reference sequence). The CDR3 loop reads CASSPWTDPYEQYF. The CDR3 DNA reads TGTGCCAGTAGTCCATGGACAGATCCCTACGAGCAGTACTTC.

This chain joins TRBV2 and TRBJ1-6; tentatively, D is TRBD1 (5 bases). Germline CDR1 and CDR2: SNHLY and FYNNEI. V was trimmed by 6 bases and J by 0 bases, leaving 9 bases between them. The CDR3 contains 15 residues. The CDR3 DNA sequence: TGTGCCAGCAGGGGACTTAGCTCCTATAATTCACCCCTCCACTTT. Translation: CASRGLSSYNSPLHF.

The chain recombines TRBV7-9 with TRBJ2-7, with D possibly being TRBD2 (6 bases). There are 14 residues in the CDR3. Germline V gene data show CDR1 as SEHNR and CDR2 as FQNEAQ (reference sequence). With 1 base removed from V and 5 bases from J, the gap between germline ends came to 12 bases. The CDR3 DNA sequence: TGTGCCAGCAGCTTAGATGGGGGGTCCCACGAGCAGTACTTC. Its protein is CASSLDGGSHEQYF.

The chain combines TRBV7-6 with TRBJ2-5; unclear D gene. Germline lookup yields CDR1 SGHVS and CDR2 FNYEAQ. The length of the CDR3 is 13 residues. The ends were cut back, 5 bases at V and 4 bases at J, with 11 bases in the middle. This chain's CDR3 is CASSALIGETQYF. The CDR3, as DNA: TGTGCCAGCAGCGCCCTCATAGGAGAGACCCAGTACTTC.

The V call is TRBV4-1, the J call TRBJ2-1, with 8 bases identical to TRBD2. Germline CDR1 reads MGHRA; CDR2 reads YSYEKL. Trimming at V came to 1 base and at J to 1 base, leaving 6 bases not matched to a gene. CDR3 size: 17 residues. The CDR3, as DNA: TGCGCCAGCAGCCAAGTCCCTAGCGGGTCTTCCTACAATGAGCAGTTCTTC. It yields the protein CASSQVPSGSSYNEQFF.

This clone was observed a single time. This sequence joins TRBV5-1 and TRBJ2-5; D not certain. With 0 bases removed from V and 2 bases from J, the gap between germline ends came to 11 bases. From germline, CDR1 is SGHRS and CDR2 YFSETQ. This CDR3 contains 15 residues. This chain's CDR3 is CASSLVSALQETQYF. CDR3 sequence (DNA): TGCGCCAGCAGCTTGGTGTCAGCTTTACAAGAGACCCAGTACTTC.

V usage is TRBV9 and J usage is TRBJ1-4; 8 nucleotides align to TRBD1. The CDR3 sequence is 15 residues long. The germline V gene encodes CDR1 SGDLS and CDR2 YYNGEE. Trimming took 1 base from V and 6 from J; bases not matched to a gene: 5. The CDR3 sequence: CASSVSGQGHEKLFF. The CDR3 DNA sequence: TGTGCCAGCAGCGTAAGTGGACAGGGCCATGAAAAACTGTTTTTT.

V usage is TRBV11-2 and J usage is TRBJ2-5, with 9 bases lining up with TRBD2. Trimming at V came to 5 bases and at J to 2 bases, leaving 6 bases not matched to a gene. The CDR3 loop spans 15 amino acids. Germline V CDR1 and CDR2: SGHAT, FQNNGV. CDR3 DNA: TGTGCCAGCAGCCAACGAGCGGGGGGTCAAGAGACCCAGTACTTC. This translates into CASSQRAGGQETQYF.

The gene calls are TRBV28 and TRBJ1-2; perhaps TRBD1 as D (6 bases). Germline CDR1 reads MDHEN; CDR2 reads SYDVKM. The germline V and J ends were trimmed by 3 bases and 3 bases, with 11 bases remaining between them. The CDR3 has 14 amino acids. The CDR3 is CASSFIGGDYGYTF. The DNA for the CDR3 is TGTGCCAGCAGTTTTATCGGGGGCGACTATGGCTACACCTTC.